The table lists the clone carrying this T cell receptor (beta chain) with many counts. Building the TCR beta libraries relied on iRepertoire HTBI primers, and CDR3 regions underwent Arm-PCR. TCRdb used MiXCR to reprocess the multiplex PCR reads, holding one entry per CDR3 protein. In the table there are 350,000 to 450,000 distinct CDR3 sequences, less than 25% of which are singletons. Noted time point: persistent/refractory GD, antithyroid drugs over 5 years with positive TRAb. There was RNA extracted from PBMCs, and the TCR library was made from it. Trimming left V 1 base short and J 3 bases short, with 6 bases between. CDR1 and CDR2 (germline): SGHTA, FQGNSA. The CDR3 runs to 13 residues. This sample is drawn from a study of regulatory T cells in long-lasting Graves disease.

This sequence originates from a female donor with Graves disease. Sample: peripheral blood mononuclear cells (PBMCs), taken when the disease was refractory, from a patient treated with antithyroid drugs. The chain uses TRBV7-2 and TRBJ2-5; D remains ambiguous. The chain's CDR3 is CASSLGTKETQYF. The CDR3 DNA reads TGTGCCAGCAGCTTAGGGACGAAAGAGACCCAGTACTTC.